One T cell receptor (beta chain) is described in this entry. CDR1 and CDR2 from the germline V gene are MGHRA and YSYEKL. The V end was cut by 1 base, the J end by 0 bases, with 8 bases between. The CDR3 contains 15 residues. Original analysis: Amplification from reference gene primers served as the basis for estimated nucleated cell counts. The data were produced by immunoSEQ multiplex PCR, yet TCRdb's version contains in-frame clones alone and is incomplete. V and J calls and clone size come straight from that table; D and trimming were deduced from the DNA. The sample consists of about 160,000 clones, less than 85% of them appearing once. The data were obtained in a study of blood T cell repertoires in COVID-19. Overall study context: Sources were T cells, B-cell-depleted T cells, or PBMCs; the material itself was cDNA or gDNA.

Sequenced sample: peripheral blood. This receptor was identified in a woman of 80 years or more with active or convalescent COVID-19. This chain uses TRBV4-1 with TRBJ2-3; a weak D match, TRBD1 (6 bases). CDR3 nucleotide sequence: TGCGCCAGCAGCCAAGTGGGGGCAAGCACAGATACGCAGTATTTT. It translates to CASSQVGASTDTQYF.